There are many counts of the clone carrying this T cell receptor (beta chain). Its antigen remains unidentified. CDR3 length: 15 residues. The V gene end was trimmed by 3 bases and the J gene end by 4 bases; junction bases not matched to a gene: 6. Time point specified: patch test 2, 6 weeks after DPC sensitization. Treatment specified: therapeutic diphenylcyclopropenone sensitization with weekly scalp DPC. The data originate from a study of human T cells and chemical hapten exposure. The wider study: Patients, largely female, had alopecia areata, totalis or universalis. Whole-study results and caveats: Significantly more large CDR3 similarity clusters were formed by expanded TCRs than by controls. Among TCRs, those above 1 in 1000 frequency were unaffected by DPC sensitization.

As handled by the study authors: Approximately 100,000 TCRs per sample was the median, with a range of roughly 20,000 to 700,000. TCRdb re-called the RACE reads with MiXCR, one entry per CDR3 protein. What appears here as the V and J calls and clone size reflects TCRdb's work, not the paper's. The sample has more than 75,000 distinct CDR3 sequences, roughly 10% seen once. This chain connects TRBV12-3 or TRBV12-4 to TRBJ2-1; 7 nucleotides match TRBD2. The source of this sequence is a woman in her 30s with alopecia areata. Some clones in this sample may be carry-over from other donors' samples. The source material was whole blood, sampled in connection with sensitization to the hapten diphenylcyclopropenone (DPC). This CDR3 is CASSFAGTTYNEQFF. CDR3 nucleotides: TGTGCCAGCAGTTTCGCCGGGACTACATACAATGAGCAGTTCTTC.